These T cell receptor beta chains were read from a single sample in a study of blood T cell repertoires in COVID-19. The table came from immunoSEQ multiplex PCR; TCRdb's copy has only in-frame clones and leaves some out. Seen here are about 180,000 clones, about 87% observed once, and the top ten hold 4% to 5%. Sequencing used peripheral blood. The receptors here all came from a woman aged 25 to 39 with acute or convalescent COVID-19. CDR3s include the opening cysteine and the closing phenylalanine or tryptophan. The order of the fields is V gene, J gene, D gene, CDR3 length, clone size, CDR3 protein, CDR3 DNA. The D gene is left open where the match is weak. Expanded clones get a size class; other rows say once, few or many, or leave the size out.

>TRBV30|TRBJ1-1|-|12|-
CAWSVLPTEAFF
TGTGCCTGGAGTGTACTCCCCACTGAAGCTTTCTTT
>TRBV5-1|TRBJ2-5|-|13|-
CASSYFTLETQYF
TGCGCCAGCAGCTACTTTACTTTGGAGACCCAGTACTTC
>TRBV28|TRBJ2-5|TRBD1|12|-
CASGDREETQYF
TGTGCCAGCGGGGACAGGGAAGAGACCCAGTACTTC
>TRBV30|TRBJ2-3|-|11|-
CAWPNLDTQYF
TGTGCCTGGCCAAACTTGGATACGCAGTATTTT
>TRBV5-4|TRBJ2-1|-|13|-
CASSIRAGGEQFF
TGTGCCAGCAGCATCCGGGCCGGGGGTGAGCAGTTCTTC
>TRBV28|TRBJ2-2|-|15|few
CASSSYRSFEEELFF
TGTGCCAGCAGTTCATACAGGTCGTTCGAGGAGGAGCTGTTTTTT
>TRBV6-5|TRBJ1-1|-|13|-
CASRVSFGLEAFF
TGTGCCAGTAGAGTCTCGTTTGGGCTAGAAGCTTTCTTT
>TRBV14|TRBJ2-5|-|11|-
CASSQAGTQYF
TGTGCCAGCAGCCAAGCAGGGACCCAGTACTTC
>TRBV27|TRBJ2-2|TRBD1|17|-
CATPRDRGPGGTGELFF
TGTGCCACTCCCCGGGACAGGGGGCCCGGGGGTACCGGGGAGCTGTTTTTT
>TRBV5-1|TRBJ2-7|-|16|-
CASSLAAGPYSYEQYF
TGCGCCAGCAGCTTGGCCGCGGGACCGTATTCCTACGAGCAGTACTTC
>TRBV29-1|TRBJ1-1|TRBD1|12|-
CSVNRGGTEAFF
TGCAGCGTCAACAGGGGAGGCACTGAAGCTTTCTTT
>TRBV28|TRBJ2-1|TRBD2|14|-
CASSFRAGANEQFF
TGTGCCAGCAGTTTTAGAGCGGGGGCCAATGAGCAGTTCTTC
>TRBV27|TRBJ2-2|-|13|-
CASSLWTAGELFF
TGTGCCAGCAGTTTGTGGACAGCCGGGGAGCTGTTTTTT
>TRBV6-6|TRBJ1-2|-|13|-
CATSWEGSYGYTF
TGTGCCACCAGTTGGGAGGGGAGCTATGGCTACACCTTC
>TRBV28|TRBJ1-6|-|15|-
CASTQFGSYNSPLHF
TGTGCCAGCACCCAATTCGGCTCCTATAATTCACCCCTCCACTTT
>TRBV2|TRBJ2-3|TRBD2|15|-
CASSVSGTSGDTQYF
TGTGCCAGCAGTGTGTCCGGGACTAGCGGAGATACGCAGTATTTT
>TRBV5-5|TRBJ2-7|-|12|few
CASSLAVYEQYF
TGTGCCAGCAGCTTGGCGGTCTACGAGCAGTACTTC
>TRBV10-2|TRBJ2-3|TRBD1|16|-
CASSEYRTGFADTQYF
TGCGCCAGCAGTGAGTATAGGACAGGGTTCGCAGATACGCAGTATTTT
>TRBV20-1|TRBJ2-1|-|13|-
CSASLAVHNEQFF
TGCAGTGCTAGTTTAGCGGTACACAATGAGCAGTTCTTC
>TRBV2|TRBJ2-2|TRBD2|13|-
CATERESGGELFF
TGTGCCACTGAGCGGGAGTCCGGCGGGGAGCTGTTTTTT
>TRBV15|TRBJ2-5|-|14|-
CATSRDRVQETQYF
TGTGCCACCAGCAGAGATCGGGTGCAAGAGACCCAGTACTTC
>TRBV5-4|TRBJ2-7|TRBD2|15|-
CASSRNKAGNYEQYF
TGTGCCAGCAGCCGGAATAAAGCGGGAAACTACGAGCAGTACTTC
>TRBV18|TRBJ1-1|-|14|-
CASSPLIGGTEAFF
TGTGCCAGCTCACCATTAATAGGGGGCACTGAAGCTTTCTTT
>TRBV7-6|TRBJ1-6|TRBD1|14|-
CASSPDRANSPLHF
TGTGCCAGCAGCCCCGACAGGGCCAATTCACCCCTCCACTTT
>TRBV2|TRBJ1-6|-|13|-
CASSDGVRSPLHF
TGTGCCAGCAGTGACGGGGTTCGATCACCCCTCCACTTT
>TRBV2|TRBJ2-4|-|12|-
CASTIREGIQYF
TGTGCCAGCACCATCAGGGAAGGCATTCAGTACTTC
>TRBV9|TRBJ1-2|TRBD1|14|-
CASSGAGQFYGYTF
TGTGCCAGCAGCGGCGCGGGACAGTTCTATGGCTACACCTTC
>TRBV11-3|TRBJ2-7|-|14|-
CASSSMVASYEQYF
TGTGCCAGCAGCTCTATGGTCGCATCCTACGAGCAGTACTTC
>TRBV10-3|TRBJ1-1|TRBD1|13|-
CAMKGQQNTEAFF
TGTGCCATGAAGGGACAGCAGAACACTGAAGCTTTCTTT
>TRBV29-1|TRBJ1-2|TRBD1|13|-
CSVRTGGGYGYTF
TGCAGCGTAAGGACAGGCGGAGGTTATGGCTACACCTTC
>TRBV19|TRBJ1-2|-|13|-
CASSIPFSFGYTF
TGTGCCAGTAGTATTCCCTTCTCCTTCGGCTACACCTTC
>TRBV2|TRBJ1-5|TRBD1|15|once
CASCPRDSRLQPQHF
TGTGCCAGCTGCCCCCGGGACAGTAGGTTGCAGCCCCAGCATTTT
>TRBV2|TRBJ1-5|-|15|-
CASSAGVPGNQPQHF
TGTGCCAGCAGCGCCGGGGTCCCCGGAAATCAGCCCCAGCATTTT
>TRBV7-2|TRBJ1-6|TRBD1|13|-
CASSLGRQGALHF
TGTGCCAGCAGCTTAGGTCGACAGGGAGCCCTCCACTTT
>TRBV7-9|TRBJ1-4|-|15|-
CASSLKAGPLEKLFF
TGTGCCAGCAGCCTAAAAGCGGGACCTCTAGAAAAACTGTTTTTT
>TRBV27|TRBJ2-3|-|16|once
CASSFLGATTGDTQYF
TGTGCCAGCAGTTTCCTGGGGGCGACTACCGGAGATACGCAGTATTTT
>TRBV10-2|TRBJ2-1|-|14|-
CASLPSLSYNEQFF
TGCGCCAGCCTACCCTCGCTAAGTTACAATGAGCAGTTCTTC
>TRBV6-6|TRBJ1-4|-|16|-
CASSYLIGLPDEKLFF
TGTGCCAGCAGTTACCTTATCGGTCTCCCGGATGAAAAACTGTTTTTT
>TRBV4-1|TRBJ2-1|TRBD1|16|-
CASSQARRGTGNEQFF
TGCGCCAGCAGCCAAGCTCGCCGGGGGACAGGTAATGAGCAGTTCTTC
>TRBV18|TRBJ1-3|TRBD1|13|-
CASSDRDGNTIYF
TGTGCCAGCTCCGACAGGGACGGAAACACCATATATTTT
>TRBV20-1|TRBJ1-2|TRBD1|14|-
CSASPGTGGRGYTF
TGCAGTGCTAGTCCCGGGACAGGGGGCAGAGGCTACACCTTC
>TRBV2|TRBJ1-1|-|14|-
CASSKEIMNTEAFF
TGTGCCAGCAGTAAGGAGATAATGAACACTGAAGCTTTCTTT